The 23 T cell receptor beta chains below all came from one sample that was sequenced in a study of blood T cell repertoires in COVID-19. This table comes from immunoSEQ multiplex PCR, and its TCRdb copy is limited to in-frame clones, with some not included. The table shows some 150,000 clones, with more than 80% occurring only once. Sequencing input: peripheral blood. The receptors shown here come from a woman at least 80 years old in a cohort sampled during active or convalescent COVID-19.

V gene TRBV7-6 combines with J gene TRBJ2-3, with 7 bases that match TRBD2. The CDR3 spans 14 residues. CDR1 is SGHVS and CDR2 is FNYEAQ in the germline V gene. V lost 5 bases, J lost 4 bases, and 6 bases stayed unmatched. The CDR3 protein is CASSPREDADTQYF. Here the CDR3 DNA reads TGTGCCAGCAGCCCCCGGGAGGATGCAGATACGCAGTATTTT.

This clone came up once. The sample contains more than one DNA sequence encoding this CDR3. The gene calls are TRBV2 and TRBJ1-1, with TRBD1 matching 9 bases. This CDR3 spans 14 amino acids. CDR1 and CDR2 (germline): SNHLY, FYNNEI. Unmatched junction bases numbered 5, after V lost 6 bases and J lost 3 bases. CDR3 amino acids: CASSRDRADTEAFF. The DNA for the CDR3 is TGTGCCAGCAGCCGGGACAGGGCGGACACTGAAGCTTTCTTT. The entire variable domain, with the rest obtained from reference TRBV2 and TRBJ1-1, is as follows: EPEVTQTPSHQVTQMGQEVILRCVPISNHLYFYWYRQILGQKVEFLVSFYNNEISEKSEIFDDQFSVERPDGSNFTLKIRSTKLEDSAMYFCASSRDRADTEAFFGQGTRLTVV.

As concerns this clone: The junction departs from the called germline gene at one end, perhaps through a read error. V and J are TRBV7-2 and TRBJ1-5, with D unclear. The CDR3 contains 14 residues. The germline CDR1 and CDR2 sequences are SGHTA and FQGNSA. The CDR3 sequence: CANSLEPREQPQHF. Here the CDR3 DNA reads TGTGCCAACAGCTTAGAACCTCGGGAACAGCCCCAGCATTTT.

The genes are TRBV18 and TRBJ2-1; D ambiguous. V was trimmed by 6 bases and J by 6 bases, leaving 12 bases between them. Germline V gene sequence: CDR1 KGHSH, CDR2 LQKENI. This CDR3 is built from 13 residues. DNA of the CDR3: TGTGCCAGCTCCGGAGCTTCACGCAATGAGCAGTTCTTC. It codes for CASSGASRNEQFF.

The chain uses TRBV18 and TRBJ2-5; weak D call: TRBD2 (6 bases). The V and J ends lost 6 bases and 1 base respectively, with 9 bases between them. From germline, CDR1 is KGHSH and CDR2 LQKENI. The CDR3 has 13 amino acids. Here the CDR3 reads CASSAGFQETQYF. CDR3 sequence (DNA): TGTGCCAGCTCCGCGGGGTTCCAAGAGACCCAGTACTTC.

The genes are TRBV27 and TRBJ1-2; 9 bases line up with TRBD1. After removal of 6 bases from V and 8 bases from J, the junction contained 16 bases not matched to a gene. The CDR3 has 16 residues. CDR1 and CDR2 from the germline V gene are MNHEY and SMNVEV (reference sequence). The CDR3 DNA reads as TGTGCCAGCAGATACGCCTTAGCGGGACAGGGTTGGGGCTACACCTTC. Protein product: CASRYALAGQGWGYTF.

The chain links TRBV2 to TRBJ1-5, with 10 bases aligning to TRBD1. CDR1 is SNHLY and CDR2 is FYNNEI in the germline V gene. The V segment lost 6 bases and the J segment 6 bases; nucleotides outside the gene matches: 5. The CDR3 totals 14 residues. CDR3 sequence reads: CASRTGGSSQPQHF. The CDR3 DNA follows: TGTGCCAGCAGGACAGGGGGCTCGAGTCAGCCCCAGCATTTT. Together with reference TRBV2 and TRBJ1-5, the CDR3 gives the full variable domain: EPEVTQTPSHQVTQMGQEVILRCVPISNHLYFYWYRQILGQKVEFLVSFYNNEISEKSEIFDDQFSVERPDGSNFTLKIRSTKLEDSAMYFCASRTGGSSQPQHFGDGTRLSIL.

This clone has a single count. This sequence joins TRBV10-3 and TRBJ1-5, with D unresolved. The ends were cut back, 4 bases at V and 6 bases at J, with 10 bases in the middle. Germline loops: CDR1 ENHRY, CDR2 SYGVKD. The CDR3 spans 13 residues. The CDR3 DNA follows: TGTGCCATCAGTGGGTTAGATAGTCAGCCCCAGCATTTT. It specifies CAISGLDSQPQHF.

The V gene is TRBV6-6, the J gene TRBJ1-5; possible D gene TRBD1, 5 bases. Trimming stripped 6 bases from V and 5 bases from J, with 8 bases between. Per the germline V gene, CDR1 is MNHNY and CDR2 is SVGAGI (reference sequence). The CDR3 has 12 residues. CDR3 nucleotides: TGTGCCAGCAGGCTACAGGATCAGCCCCAGCATTTT. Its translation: CASRLQDQPQHF.

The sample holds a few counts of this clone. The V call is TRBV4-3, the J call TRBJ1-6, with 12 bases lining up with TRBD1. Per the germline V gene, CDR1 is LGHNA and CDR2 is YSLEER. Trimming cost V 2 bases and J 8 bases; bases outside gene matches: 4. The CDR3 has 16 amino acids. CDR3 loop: CASSQQGTGGDSPLHF. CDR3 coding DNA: TGCGCCAGCAGCCAACAGGGGACAGGGGGCGATTCACCCCTCCACTTT.

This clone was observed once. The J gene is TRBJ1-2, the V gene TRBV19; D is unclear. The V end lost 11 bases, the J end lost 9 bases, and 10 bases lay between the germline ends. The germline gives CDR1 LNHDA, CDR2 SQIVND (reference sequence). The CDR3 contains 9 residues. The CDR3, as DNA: TGTGCCGGCCCTGACAGCTACACCTTC. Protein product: CAGPDSYTF.

CDR3 DNA sequence: TGTGCCAGCAGCCGCCTCCCGGGGAACACTGAAGCTTTCTTT. It translates to CASSRLPGNTEAFF. J is TRBJ1-1 and V is TRBV3-1 (or the pseudogene TRBV3-2), with D unclear. The germline V gene has CDR1 LGHDT and CDR2 YNNKEL (reference sequence). Trimming cost V 4 bases and J 1 base, with 10 bases left between them. This CDR3 contains 14 residues.

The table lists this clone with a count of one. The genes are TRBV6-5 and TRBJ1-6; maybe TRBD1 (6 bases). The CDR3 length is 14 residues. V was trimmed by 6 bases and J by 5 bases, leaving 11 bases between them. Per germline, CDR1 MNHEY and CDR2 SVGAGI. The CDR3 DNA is TGTGCCAGCAGATCCAGGGGAGATAATTCACCCCTCCACTTT. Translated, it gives CASRSRGDNSPLHF.

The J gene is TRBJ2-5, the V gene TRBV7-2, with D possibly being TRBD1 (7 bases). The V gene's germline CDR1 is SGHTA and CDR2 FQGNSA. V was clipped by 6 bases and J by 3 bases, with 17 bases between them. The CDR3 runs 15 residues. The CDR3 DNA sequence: TGTGCCAGCAGGGGGGCGGGGACAGCTAAAGAGACCCAGTACTTC. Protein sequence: CASRGAGTAKETQYF. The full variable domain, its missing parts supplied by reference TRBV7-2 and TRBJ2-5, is GAGVSQSPSNKVTEKGKDVELRCDPISGHTALYWYRQSLGQGLEFLIYFQGNSAPDKSGLPSDRFSAERTGGSVSTLTIQRTQQEDSAVYLCASRGAGTAKETQYFGPGTRLLVL.

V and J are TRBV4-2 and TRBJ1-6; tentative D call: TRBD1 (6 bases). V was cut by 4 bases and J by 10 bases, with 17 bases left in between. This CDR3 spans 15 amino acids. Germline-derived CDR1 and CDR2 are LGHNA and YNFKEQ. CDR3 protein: CASSLRQASTSPLHF. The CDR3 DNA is TGTGCCAGCAGCCTTAGACAGGCGTCGACGTCACCCCTCCACTTT.

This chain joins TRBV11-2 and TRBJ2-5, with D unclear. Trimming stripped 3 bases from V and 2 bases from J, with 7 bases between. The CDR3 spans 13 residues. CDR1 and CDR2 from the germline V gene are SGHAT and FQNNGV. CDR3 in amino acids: CASSFGQQETQYF. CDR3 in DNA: TGTGCCAGCAGCTTTGGGCAACAAGAGACCCAGTACTTC.

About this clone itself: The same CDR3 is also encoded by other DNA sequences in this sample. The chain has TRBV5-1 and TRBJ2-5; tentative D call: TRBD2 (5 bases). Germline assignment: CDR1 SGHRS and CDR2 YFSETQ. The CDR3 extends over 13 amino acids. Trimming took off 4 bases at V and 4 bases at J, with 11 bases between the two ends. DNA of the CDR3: TGCGCCAGCAGCCTCGGACTGGCAGAGACCCAGTACTTC. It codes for CASSLGLAETQYF.

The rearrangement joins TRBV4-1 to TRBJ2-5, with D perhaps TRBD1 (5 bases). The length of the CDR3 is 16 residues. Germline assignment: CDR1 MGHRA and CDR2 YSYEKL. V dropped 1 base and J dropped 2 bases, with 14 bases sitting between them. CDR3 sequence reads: CASSQGQPSLQETQYF. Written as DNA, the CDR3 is TGCGCCAGCAGCCAAGGACAGCCCAGCTTACAAGAGACCCAGTACTTC.

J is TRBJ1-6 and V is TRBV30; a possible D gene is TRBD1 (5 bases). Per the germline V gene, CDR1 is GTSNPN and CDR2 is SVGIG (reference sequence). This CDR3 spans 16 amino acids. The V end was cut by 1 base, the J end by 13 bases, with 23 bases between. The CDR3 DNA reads TGTGCCTGGAGTGACAACCGGGACTTAAGTCTTCGCCCCCTCCACTTT. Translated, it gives CAWSDNRDLSLRPLHF. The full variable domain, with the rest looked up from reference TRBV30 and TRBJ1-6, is SQTIHQWPATLVQPVGSPLSLECTVEGTSNPNLYWYRQAAGRGLQLLFYSVGIGQISSEVPQNLSASRPQDRQFILSSKKLLLSDSGFYLCAWSDNRDLSLRPLHFGNGTRLTVT.

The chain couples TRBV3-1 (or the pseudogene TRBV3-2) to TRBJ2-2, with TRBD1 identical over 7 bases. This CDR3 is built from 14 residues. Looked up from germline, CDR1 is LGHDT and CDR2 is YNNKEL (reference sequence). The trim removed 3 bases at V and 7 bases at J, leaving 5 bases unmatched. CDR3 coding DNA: TGTGCCAGCAGCCAGAAGGGGGCGGGCGGGGAGCTGTTTTTT. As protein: CASSQKGAGGELFF.

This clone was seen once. This CDR3 is CASSVGRTSGGEDEQFF. CDR3 nucleotide sequence: TGTGCCAGCAGCGTAGGGAGGACTAGCGGGGGGGAGGATGAGCAGTTCTTC. This chain joins TRBV9 and TRBJ2-1; 15 nucleotides agree with TRBD2. V was clipped by 0 bases and J by 8 bases; unmatched bases: 6. The CDR3 contains 17 residues. Germline CDR1 reads SGDLS; CDR2 reads YYNGEE.

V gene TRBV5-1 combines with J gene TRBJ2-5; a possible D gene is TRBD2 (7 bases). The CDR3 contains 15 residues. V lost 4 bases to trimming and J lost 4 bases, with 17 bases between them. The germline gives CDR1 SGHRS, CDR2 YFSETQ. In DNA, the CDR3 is TGCGCCAGCAGCAGGACGGGCGGGGGCGCAGAGACCCAGTACTTC. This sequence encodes CASSRTGGGAETQYF.

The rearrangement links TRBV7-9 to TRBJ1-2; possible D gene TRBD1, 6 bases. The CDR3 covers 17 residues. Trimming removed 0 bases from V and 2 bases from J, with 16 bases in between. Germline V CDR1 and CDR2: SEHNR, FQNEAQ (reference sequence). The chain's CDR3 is CASSLAVRQAENYGYTF. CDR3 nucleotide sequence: TGTGCCAGCAGCTTAGCGGTCCGACAGGCCGAAAACTATGGCTACACCTTC.